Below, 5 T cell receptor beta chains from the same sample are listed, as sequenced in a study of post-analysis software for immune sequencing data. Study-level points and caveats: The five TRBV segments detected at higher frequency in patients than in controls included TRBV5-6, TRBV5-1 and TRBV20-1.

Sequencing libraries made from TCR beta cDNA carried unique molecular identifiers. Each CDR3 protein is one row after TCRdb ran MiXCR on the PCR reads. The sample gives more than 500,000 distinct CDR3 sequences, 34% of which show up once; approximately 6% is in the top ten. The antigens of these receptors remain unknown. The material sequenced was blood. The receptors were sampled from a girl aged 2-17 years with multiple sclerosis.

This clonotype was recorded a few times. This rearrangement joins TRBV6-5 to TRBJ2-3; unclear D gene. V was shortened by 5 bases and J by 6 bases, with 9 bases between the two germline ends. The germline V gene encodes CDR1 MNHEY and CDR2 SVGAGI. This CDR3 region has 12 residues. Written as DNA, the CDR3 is TGTGCCAGCAGTCAGAAACGGGATACGCAGTATTTT. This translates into CASSQKRDTQYF.

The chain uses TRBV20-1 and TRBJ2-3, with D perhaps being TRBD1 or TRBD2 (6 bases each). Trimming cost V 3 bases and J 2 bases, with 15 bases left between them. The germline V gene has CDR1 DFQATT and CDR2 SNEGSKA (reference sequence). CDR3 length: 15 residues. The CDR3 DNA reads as TGCAGTGCTAGCGGGGGACACCATGACACAGATACGCAGTATTTT. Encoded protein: CSASGGHHDTDTQYF.

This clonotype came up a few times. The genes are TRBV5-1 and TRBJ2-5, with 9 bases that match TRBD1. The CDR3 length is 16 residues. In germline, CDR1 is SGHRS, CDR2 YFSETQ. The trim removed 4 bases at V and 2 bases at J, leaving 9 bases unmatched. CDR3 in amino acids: CASSLNGQGLQETQYF. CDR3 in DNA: TGCGCCAGCAGCCTTAACGGACAGGGGCTGCAAGAGACCCAGTACTTC.

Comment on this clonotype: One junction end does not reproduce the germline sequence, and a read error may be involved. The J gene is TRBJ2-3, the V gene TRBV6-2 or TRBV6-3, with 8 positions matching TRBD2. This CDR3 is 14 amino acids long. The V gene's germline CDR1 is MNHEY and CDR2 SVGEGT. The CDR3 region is CASKELADTDTQYF. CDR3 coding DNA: TGTGCCAGCAAGGAACTAGCGGACACAGACACGCAGTATTTT.

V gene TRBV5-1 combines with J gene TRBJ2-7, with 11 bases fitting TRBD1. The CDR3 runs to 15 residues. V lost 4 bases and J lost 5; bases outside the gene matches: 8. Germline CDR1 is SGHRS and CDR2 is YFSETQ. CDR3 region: CASSHHRDRGDEQYF. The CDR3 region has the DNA TGCGCCAGCAGCCACCACCGGGACAGGGGGGACGAGCAGTACTTC.